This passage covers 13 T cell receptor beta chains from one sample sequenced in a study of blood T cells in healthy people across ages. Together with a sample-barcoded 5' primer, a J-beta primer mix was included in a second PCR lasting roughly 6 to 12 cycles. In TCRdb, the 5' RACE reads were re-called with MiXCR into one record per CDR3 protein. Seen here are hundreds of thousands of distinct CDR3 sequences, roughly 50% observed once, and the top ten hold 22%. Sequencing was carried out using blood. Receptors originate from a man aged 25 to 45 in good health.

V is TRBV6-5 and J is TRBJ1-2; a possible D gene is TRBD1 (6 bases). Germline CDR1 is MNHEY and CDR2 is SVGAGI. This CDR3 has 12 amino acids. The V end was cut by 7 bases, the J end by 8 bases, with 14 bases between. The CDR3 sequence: CASTTAGEGYTF. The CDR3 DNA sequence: TGTGCCAGCACCACCGCAGGGGAAGGCTACACCTTC.

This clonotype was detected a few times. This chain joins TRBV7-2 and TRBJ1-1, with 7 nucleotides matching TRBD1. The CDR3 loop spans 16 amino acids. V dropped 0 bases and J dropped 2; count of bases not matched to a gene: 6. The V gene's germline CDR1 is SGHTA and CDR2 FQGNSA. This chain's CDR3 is CASSLAPTGTNTEAFF. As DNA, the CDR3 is TGTGCCAGCAGCTTAGCCCCGACAGGGACCAACACTGAAGCTTTCTTT.

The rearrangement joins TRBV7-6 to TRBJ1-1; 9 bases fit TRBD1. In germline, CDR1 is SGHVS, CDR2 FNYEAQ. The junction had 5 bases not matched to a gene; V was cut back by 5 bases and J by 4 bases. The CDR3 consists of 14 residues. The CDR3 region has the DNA TGTGCCAGCAGCCGGACAGGGGTTGGCACTGAAGCTTTCTTT. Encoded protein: CASSRTGVGTEAFF.

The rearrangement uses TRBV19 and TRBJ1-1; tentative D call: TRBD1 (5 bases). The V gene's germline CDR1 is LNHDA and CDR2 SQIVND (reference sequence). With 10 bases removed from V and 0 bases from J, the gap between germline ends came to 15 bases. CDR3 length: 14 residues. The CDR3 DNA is TGTGCCATCTCGAGGGGTACAGTGAACACTGAAGCTTTCTTT. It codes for CAISRGTVNTEAFF. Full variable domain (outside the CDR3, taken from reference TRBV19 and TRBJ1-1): DGGITQSPKYLFRKEGQNVTLSCEQNLNHDAMYWYRQDPGQGLRLIYYSQIVNDFQKGDIAEGYSVSREKKESFPLTVTSAQKNPTAFYLCAISRGTVNTEAFFGQGTRLTVV.

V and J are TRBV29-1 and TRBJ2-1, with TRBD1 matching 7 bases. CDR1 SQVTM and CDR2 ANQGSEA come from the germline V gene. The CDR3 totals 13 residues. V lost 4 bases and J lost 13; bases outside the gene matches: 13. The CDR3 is CSVAQGQQETQFF. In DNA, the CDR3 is TGCAGCGTTGCCCAGGGACAGCAAGAGACCCAGTTCTTC.

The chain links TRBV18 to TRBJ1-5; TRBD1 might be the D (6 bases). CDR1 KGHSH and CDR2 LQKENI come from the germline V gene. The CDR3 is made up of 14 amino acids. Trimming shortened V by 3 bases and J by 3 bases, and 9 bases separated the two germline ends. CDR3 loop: CASSPGQLNQPQHF. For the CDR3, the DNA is TGTGCCAGCTCACCGGGACAACTCAATCAGCCCCAGCATTTT.

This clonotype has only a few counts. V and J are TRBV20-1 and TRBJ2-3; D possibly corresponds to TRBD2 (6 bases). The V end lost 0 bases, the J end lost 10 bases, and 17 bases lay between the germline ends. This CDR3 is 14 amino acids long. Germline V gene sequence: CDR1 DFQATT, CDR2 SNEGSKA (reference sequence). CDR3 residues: CSARDLGRMVAQYF. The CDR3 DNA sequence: TGCAGTGCTAGAGATTTAGGGAGGATGGTGGCGCAGTATTTT.

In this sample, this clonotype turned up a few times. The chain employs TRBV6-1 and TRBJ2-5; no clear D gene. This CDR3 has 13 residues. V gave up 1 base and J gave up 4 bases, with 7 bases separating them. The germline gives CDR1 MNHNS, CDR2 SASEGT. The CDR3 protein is CASSEVSLETQYF. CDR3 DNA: TGTGCCAGCAGTGAAGTGTCTCTAGAGACCCAGTACTTC.

CDR3 DNA sequence: TGCGCCAGCAGTGTAGGACCTATGAACACTGAAGCTTTCTTT. Its translation: CASSVGPMNTEAFF. V gene TRBV5-1 combines with J gene TRBJ1-1; D not certain. The CDR3 has 14 amino acids. Trimming left V 5 bases short and J 0 bases short, with 11 bases between. Germline V gene lookup returns CDR1 SGHRS and CDR2 YFSETQ.

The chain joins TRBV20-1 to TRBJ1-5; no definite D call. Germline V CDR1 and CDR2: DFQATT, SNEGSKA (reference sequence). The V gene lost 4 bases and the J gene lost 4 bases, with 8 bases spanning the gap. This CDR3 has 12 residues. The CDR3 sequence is CSATGPNQPQHF. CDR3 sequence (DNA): TGCAGTGCTACGGGCCCTAATCAGCCCCAGCATTTT.

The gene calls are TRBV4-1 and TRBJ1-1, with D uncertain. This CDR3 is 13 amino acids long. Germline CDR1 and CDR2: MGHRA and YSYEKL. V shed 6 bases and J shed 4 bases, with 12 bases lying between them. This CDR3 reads CASSSTRATEAFF. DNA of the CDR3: TGCGCCAGCAGTTCCACGCGGGCCACTGAAGCTTTCTTT.

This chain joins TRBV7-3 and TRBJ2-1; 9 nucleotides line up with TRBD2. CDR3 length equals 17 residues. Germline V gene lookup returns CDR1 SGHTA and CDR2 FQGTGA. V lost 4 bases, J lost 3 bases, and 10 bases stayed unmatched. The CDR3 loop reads CASSSREGRGGYNEQFF. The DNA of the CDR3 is TGTGCCAGCAGCTCGCGGGAGGGCCGAGGGGGCTACAATGAGCAGTTCTTC.

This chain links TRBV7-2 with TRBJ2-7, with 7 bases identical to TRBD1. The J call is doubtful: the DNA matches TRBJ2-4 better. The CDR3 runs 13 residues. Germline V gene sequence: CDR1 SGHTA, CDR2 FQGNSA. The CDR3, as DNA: TGTGCCAGCAGCTTGACAGGGCCAAACATTCAGTACTTC. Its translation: CASSLTGPNIQYF.